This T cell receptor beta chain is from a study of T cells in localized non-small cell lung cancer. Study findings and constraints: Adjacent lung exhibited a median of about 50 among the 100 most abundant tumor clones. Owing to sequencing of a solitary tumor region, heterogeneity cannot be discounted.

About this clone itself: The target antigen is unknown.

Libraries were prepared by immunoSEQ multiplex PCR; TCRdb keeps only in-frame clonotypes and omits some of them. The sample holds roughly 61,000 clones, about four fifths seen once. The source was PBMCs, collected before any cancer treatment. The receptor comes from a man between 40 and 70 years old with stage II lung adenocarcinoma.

CDR3: CASSQARNPSTDTQYF. CDR3 sequence (DNA): TGTGCCAGCAGCCAGGCCCGGAACCCAAGCACAGATACGCAGTATTTT. The chain links TRBV14 to TRBJ2-3, with D unresolved. Germline V gene data show CDR1 as SGHDN and CDR2 as FVKESK. V lost 3 bases, J lost 0 bases, and 13 bases lay in between. The CDR3 runs 16 residues.